The T cell receptor (beta chain) under discussion was sequenced for a study of Graves' ophthalmopathy and Graves' hyperthyroidism. CDR1 MNHNS and CDR2 SASEGT come from the germline V gene. The J segment lost 4 bases and the V segment lost 8 bases, leaving 9 bases of the junction unmatched. CDR3 size: 14 residues. For repertoire sequencing, the TCR beta CDR3 regions were amplified from RNA transcripts. HTBI primers were used in a first-round RT-PCR, which preceded a second-round multiplex PCR. TCRdb processed the multiplex PCR reads anew with MiXCR; each CDR3 protein has one entry. This repertoire shows almost 400,000 distinct CDR3 sequences, 18% found once; its top ten account for roughly 1.5%.

This chain joins TRBV6-1 and TRBJ2-7; TRBD1 matches 9 bases. The sequence was collected from a woman aged 18-29 years with Graves' ophthalmopathy. What was sequenced was peripheral blood. CDR3 DNA sequence: TGTGCCAGCTGGGGACAGGGAAAGACATACGAGCAGTACTTC. Translation: CASWGQGKTYEQYF.